Sequencing of this T cell receptor (beta chain) was carried out in a study of blood T cell repertoires in COVID-19. Looking at the study overall: Sources were T cells, B-cell-depleted T cells, or PBMCs; the material itself was cDNA or gDNA.

In germline, CDR1 is SGHRS, CDR2 YFSETQ. The CDR3 length is 16 residues. The V end was cut by 1 base, the J end by 3 bases, with 15 bases between. Profiled with immunoSEQ multiplex PCR; TCRdb holds only in-frame clones, not every one. Seen here are about 380,000 clones, around 89% observed once, and the top ten hold 1.2%. This chain uses TRBV5-1 with TRBJ2-3; D is possibly TRBD2 (5 bases). The sample comprised PBMCs or T cells enriched from blood (not recorded which). The receptor's source is a young woman who had recovered from COVID-19. This CDR3 reads CASSLWTEVGTDTQYF. Here the CDR3 DNA reads TGCGCCAGCAGCTTGTGGACGGAGGTAGGGACAGATACGCAGTATTTT.